This entry lists 16 T cell receptor beta chains sequenced from one sample in a study of post-analysis software for immune sequencing data. Notes on the study in general: Roughly five TRBV segments were more frequent in patients than controls; TRBV5-6, TRBV5-1 and TRBV20-1 belonged to this group.

Unique molecular identifiers featured in each of the TCR beta cDNA libraries. TCRdb fed the PCR reads into MiXCR, producing one record per CDR3 protein. Seen here are about 770,000 distinct CDR3 sequences, around 46% observed once, and the top ten hold roughly 5.2%. Their cognate antigens are unknown. Sequencing was performed on blood. The origin of the receptors is a girl between 10 and 17 years old with multiple sclerosis.

For this clonotype: It may be a read error: a sequence one base away is much more abundant. The gene calls are TRBV20-1 and TRBJ1-2; 8 bases match TRBD1. The CDR3 has 12 residues. Germline lookup yields CDR1 DFQATT and CDR2 SNEGSKA (reference sequence). Trimming removed 6 bases from V and 7 bases from J; junction bases left unmatched: 7. The CDR3 nucleotides are TGCAGTGCAATACAGGGGGACTGTGGCTACACCTTC. It encodes CSAIQGDCGYTF.

The rearrangement joins TRBV10-3 to TRBJ1-6, with 10 bases matching TRBD1. This CDR3 spans 16 amino acids. CDR1 ENHRY and CDR2 SYGVKD come from the germline V gene. V was pared by 11 bases and J by 10 bases, with 17 bases of the junction left unmatched. CDR3 loop: CAVGGTGDVSGSPLHF. The CDR3 DNA sequence: TGTGCCGTTGGGGGGACAGGGGACGTCTCGGGGTCACCCCTCCACTTT.

This chain connects TRBV6-6 to TRBJ1-1; D unresolved. This CDR3 contains 11 residues. Trimming stripped 2 bases from V and 3 bases from J, with 1 base between. Germline CDR1 is MNHNY and CDR2 is SVGAGI (reference sequence). The CDR3 DNA follows: TGTGCCAGCAGTTACGACACTGAAGCTTTCTTT. Its protein is CASSYDTEAFF.

J is TRBJ2-2 and V is TRBV13; D remains unclear. Trimming took off 2 bases at V and 1 base at J, with 14 bases between the two ends. There are 17 residues in the CDR3. Germline values: CDR1 PRHDT, CDR2 FYEKMQ (reference sequence). In nucleotides, the CDR3 is TGTGCCAGCAGCTTATTTAGGGATCGAGGGAACACCGGGGAGCTGTTTTTT. It yields the protein CASSLFRDRGNTGELFF.

This clonotype was recorded a few times. This rearrangement joins TRBV11-2 to TRBJ2-4, with TRBD2 matching over 14 bases. The J call may be mistaken, given a closer DNA end match to TRBJ2-7. This CDR3 contains 16 residues. Looked up from germline, CDR1 is SGHAT and CDR2 is FQNNGV. CDR3 in DNA: TGTGCCAGCAGCTCAGGGACTAGCGGGAGAGTACACGAGCAGTACTTC. This codes for CASSSGTSGRVHEQYF.

This clonotype was observed a handful of times. The chain joins TRBV12-3 or TRBV12-4 to TRBJ2-7; 7 bases line up with TRBD1. This CDR3 comprises 15 residues. With V trimmed by 6 bases and J by 4 bases, 12 bases remained unmatched. For the CDR3, the DNA is TGTGCCAGCAGCCGACAGGGAAAGCCCCCTTACGAGCAGTACTTC. Translation gives CASSRQGKPPYEQYF.

In its sample, this clonotype was seen a few times. The CDR3 loop reads CASSPGTGVTEAFF. CDR3 coding DNA: TGTGCCAGCAGTCCCGGGACAGGGGTGACTGAAGCTTTCTTT. The rearrangement links TRBV12-3 or TRBV12-4 to TRBJ1-1, with 10 bases matching TRBD1. J lost 5 bases, V lost 5 bases, and 5 bases had no gene match. There are 14 residues in the CDR3.

The CDR3: CASSLTRNEKLFF. For the CDR3, the DNA is TGTGCCAGCAGCTTGACCAGAAATGAAAAACTGTTTTTT. The chain has TRBV7-3 and TRBJ1-4; no reliable D call. The V and J ends lost 3 bases and 5 bases respectively, with 7 bases between them. The CDR3 is 13 residues long. Germline-derived CDR1 and CDR2 are SGHTA and FQGTGA.

The rearrangement uses TRBV6-5 and TRBJ1-4, with TRBD1 identical over 9 bases. V shed 4 bases, J shed 6 bases, and the junction held 3 bases outside the gene matches. The CDR3 consists of 14 residues. From germline, CDR1 is MNHEY and CDR2 SVGAGI. CDR3 amino acids: CASSSRQGDEKLFF. The CDR3 region has the DNA TGTGCCAGCAGTTCAAGACAGGGGGATGAAAAACTGTTTTTT.

CDR3: CSVEGMTDISYNEQFF. As DNA, the CDR3 is TGCAGCGTTGAAGGAATGACGGACATATCCTACAATGAGCAGTTCTTC. The rearrangement uses TRBV29-1 and TRBJ2-1; the D gene is possibly TRBD1 (5 bases). The CDR3 is 16 amino acids. Trimming left V 1 base short and J 1 base short, with 14 bases between. Germline CDR1 is SQVTM and CDR2 is ANQGSEA.

This clonotype showed up just a few times. The gene calls are TRBV5-6 and TRBJ2-3; 9 bases line up with TRBD2. CDR1 is SGHDT and CDR2 is YYEEEE in the germline V gene. The CDR3 extends over 19 amino acids. With V trimmed by 1 base and J by 0 bases, 12 bases remained unmatched. Here the CDR3 reads CASSLTGAGGSTSTDTQYF. CDR3 in DNA: TGTGCCAGCAGCTTGACAGGTGCGGGAGGGTCGACAAGCACAGATACGCAGTATTTT.

In its sample, this clonotype was seen a few times. The V and J genes are TRBV5-1 and TRBJ2-4; D unclear. V was shortened by 0 bases and J by 8 bases, with 9 bases between the two germline ends. This CDR3 contains 13 residues. Per germline, CDR1 SGHRS and CDR2 YFSETQ. CDR3 loop: CASSLEFADIQYF. CDR3 bases: TGCGCCAGCAGCTTGGAGTTTGCAGACATTCAGTACTTC. Variable domain in full (rest from reference TRBV5-1 and TRBJ2-4): KAGVTQTPRYLIKTRGQQVTLSCSPISGHRSVSWYQQTPGQGLQFLFEYFSETQRNKGNFPGRFSGRQFSNSRSEMNVSTLELGDSALYLCASSLEFADIQYFGAGTRLSVL.

This clonotype was observed a few times. This sequence joins TRBV29-1 and TRBJ2-7; 9 bases align to TRBD2. CDR3 length equals 13 residues. Germline loops: CDR1 SQVTM, CDR2 ANQGSEA. V trimming: 5 bases; J trimming: 0 bases; junction bases outside the gene matches: 2. Here the CDR3 DNA reads TGCAGCGTTTTTAGCGGGAGCTCCTACGAGCAGTACTTC. Translated, it gives CSVFSGSSYEQYF.

The V gene is TRBV6-6, the J gene TRBJ2-7, with 8 bases matching TRBD1. The germline gives CDR1 MNHNY, CDR2 SVGAGI (reference sequence). CDR3 length: 14 amino acids. V gave up 7 bases and J gave up 3 bases; unmatched junction bases: 8. The CDR3 loop reads CASTRTGTFYEQYF. DNA for the CDR3: TGTGCCAGCACCCGGACAGGGACCTTCTACGAGCAGTACTTC.

Points on this clonotype: Sequence at one end of the junction differs from germline and may be a read error. The chain couples TRBV7-8 to TRBJ2-7, with a possible D match to TRBD2 (6 bases). Germline-derived CDR1 and CDR2 are SGHVS and FQNEAQ. The CDR3 is 16 amino acids. CDR3 in DNA: TGTGCCAGCAGCTCCCACCGGGACTTCCCCTCCTGCGAGCAGTACTTC. It encodes CASSSHRDFPSCEQYF. The full variable domain, rest sourced from reference TRBV7-8 and TRBJ2-7, is GAGVSQSPRYKVAKRGQDVALRCDPISGHVSLFWYQQALGQGPEFLTYFQNEAQLDKSGLPSDRFFAERPEGSVSTLKIQRTQQEDSAVYLCASSSHRDFPSCEQYFGPGTRLTVT.

This chain joins TRBV5-1 and TRBJ2-5; D unclear. From germline, CDR1 is SGHRS and CDR2 YFSETQ. The CDR3 length is 12 residues. V shed 4 bases and J shed 5 bases, with 9 bases lying between them. CDR3 sequence (DNA): TGCGCCAGCAGCCAAAAGGAGGAGACCCAGTACTTC. Its translation is CASSQKEETQYF.